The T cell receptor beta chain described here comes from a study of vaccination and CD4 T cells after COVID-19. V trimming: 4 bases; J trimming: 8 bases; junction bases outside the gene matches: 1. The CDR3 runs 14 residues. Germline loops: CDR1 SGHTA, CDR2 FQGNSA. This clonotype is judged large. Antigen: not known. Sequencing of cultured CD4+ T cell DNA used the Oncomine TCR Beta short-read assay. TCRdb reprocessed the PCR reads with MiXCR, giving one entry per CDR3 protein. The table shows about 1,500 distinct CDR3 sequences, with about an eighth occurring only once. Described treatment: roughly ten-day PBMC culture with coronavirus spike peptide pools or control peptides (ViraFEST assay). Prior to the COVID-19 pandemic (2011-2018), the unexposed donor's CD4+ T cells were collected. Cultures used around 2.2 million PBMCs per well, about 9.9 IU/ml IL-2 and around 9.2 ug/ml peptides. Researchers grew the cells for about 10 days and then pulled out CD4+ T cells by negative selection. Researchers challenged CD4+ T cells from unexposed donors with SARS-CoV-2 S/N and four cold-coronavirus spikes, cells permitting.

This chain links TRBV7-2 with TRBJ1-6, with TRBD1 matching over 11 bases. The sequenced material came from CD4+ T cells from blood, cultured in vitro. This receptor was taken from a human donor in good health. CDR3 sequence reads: CASSWTGGHSPLHF. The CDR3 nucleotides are TGTGCCAGCAGCTGGACAGGGGGCCATTCACCCCTCCACTTT.